These T cell receptor beta chains were read from a single sample in a study of T-cell reconstitution after alpha-beta-depleted transplantation in children. TCRdb ran MiXCR on the PCR reads and lists one entry per CDR3 protein. The table lists over 400,000 distinct CDR3 sequences, roughly two fifths of them singletons, with 27% in the top ten. The source material was PBMCs, sampled before TCRalphabeta/CD19-depleted stem cell transplant. The receptors originated from a girl between 2 and 10 years old with aplastic anemia, due to receive a stem cell transplant. The CDR3 runs from the conserved cysteine through the conserved F or W. A D gene is named only where the DNA matches it firmly. The listing skips clone size in some rows; elsewhere it reads once, few, many or a size class.

clone size: many; D gene: NA; V gene: TRBV12-3/TRBV12-4; J gene: TRBJ1-5; CDR3 length: 14; CDR3 DNA: TGTGCCAGCAGCAAGAGTAATAGCAATCAGCCCCAGCATTTT; CDR3 protein: CASSKSNSNQPQHF
clone size: many; D gene: TRBD1; V gene: TRBV10-3; J gene: TRBJ1-3; CDR3 length: 17; CDR3 DNA: TGTGCCATCAGTGAGCCGGACAGGGAGGAGGCTGGAAACACCATATATTTT; CDR3 protein: CAISEPDREEAGNTIYF
clone size: NA; D gene: NA; V gene: TRBV20-1; J gene: TRBJ2-7; CDR3 length: 13; CDR3 DNA: TGCAGTGCTAAATTCGTGGAGAACTACGAGCAGTACTTC; CDR3 protein: CSAKFVENYEQYF
clone size: few; D gene: NA; V gene: TRBV6-2/TRBV6-3; J gene: TRBJ2-1; CDR3 length: 15; CDR3 DNA: TGTGCCAGCAGTTACCCCCAGGGGTCCTACAATGAGCAGTTCTTC; CDR3 protein: CASSYPQGSYNEQFF
clone size: NA; D gene: TRBD1; V gene: TRBV30; J gene: TRBJ2-3; CDR3 length: 15; CDR3 DNA: TGTGCCTGCCTCCGGGACAGGGGGTCCACAGATACGCAGTATTTT; CDR3 protein: CACLRDRGSTDTQYF
clone size: NA; D gene: NA; V gene: TRBV20-1; J gene: TRBJ1-3; CDR3 length: 13; CDR3 DNA: TGCAGTGCGCGACAAACTTCTGGAAACACCATATATTTT; CDR3 protein: CSARQTSGNTIYF
clone size: few; D gene: TRBD1; V gene: TRBV20-1; J gene: TRBJ2-5; CDR3 length: 19; CDR3 DNA: TGCAGTGCTAGACCGTTAAAACCGCTGGGACAGCCCCTCCAAGAGACCCAGTACTTC; CDR3 protein: CSARPLKPLGQPLQETQYF
clone size: many; D gene: NA; V gene: TRBV6-5; J gene: TRBJ1-1; CDR3 length: 13; CDR3 DNA: TGTGCCAGCAGTTATCGGGGAGACACTGAAGCTTTCTTT; CDR3 protein: CASSYRGDTEAFF
clone size: NA; D gene: TRBD1; V gene: TRBV4-1; J gene: TRBJ2-1; CDR3 length: 16; CDR3 DNA: TGCGCCAGCAGCCAAGATCGAGACAGGGCATACAATGAGCAGTTCTTC; CDR3 protein: CASSQDRDRAYNEQFF
clone size: many; D gene: TRBD1; V gene: TRBV5-6; J gene: TRBJ2-5; CDR3 length: 16; CDR3 DNA: TGTGCCAGCAGCCGGAAGGGACAGGCGATCCAAGAGACCCAGTACTTC; CDR3 protein: CASSRKGQAIQETQYF
clone size: many; D gene: TRBD1; V gene: TRBV3-1; J gene: TRBJ1-5; CDR3 length: 15; CDR3 DNA: TGTGCCAGCAGCCGTGGACAGGGTGGTGCTCAGCCCCAGCATTTT; CDR3 protein: CASSRGQGGAQPQHF
clone size: NA; D gene: TRBD1; V gene: TRBV5-5; J gene: TRBJ1-5; CDR3 length: 17; CDR3 DNA: TGTGCCAGCAGCCCCGGAGGGGGACAGGCGAGGGGGCAGCCCCAGCATTTT; CDR3 protein: CASSPGGGQARGQPQHF
clone size: few; D gene: NA; V gene: TRBV6-1; J gene: TRBJ2-5; CDR3 length: 14; CDR3 DNA: TGTGCCACCCAAACGGGGCCTAACCAAGAGACCCAGTACTTC; CDR3 protein: CATQTGPNQETQYF
clone size: NA; D gene: TRBD1; V gene: TRBV27; J gene: TRBJ2-1; CDR3 length: 16; CDR3 DNA: TGTGCCAGCAGTCTCCCGCCGGGACAGGGATACAATGAGCAGTTCTTC; CDR3 protein: CASSLPPGQGYNEQFF
clone size: NA; D gene: NA; V gene: TRBV20-1; J gene: TRBJ2-6; CDR3 length: 14; CDR3 DNA: TGCAGTGCAGCAGGGGCGGGGGGGGCCAACGTCCTGACTTTC; CDR3 protein: CSAAGAGGANVLTF
clone size: NA; D gene: NA; V gene: TRBV27; J gene: TRBJ2-5; CDR3 length: 14; CDR3 DNA: TGTGCCAGCAGCGCTCAGGGGCTCCAAGAGACCCAGTACTTC; CDR3 protein: CASSAQGLQETQYF
clone size: many; D gene: TRBD2; V gene: TRBV6-5; J gene: TRBJ2-1; CDR3 length: 16; CDR3 DNA: TGTGCCAGCAGTTCGACTAGCGGGAGGGTGGACAATGAGCAGTTCTTC; CDR3 protein: CASSSTSGRVDNEQFF
clone size: NA; D gene: TRBD2; V gene: TRBV10-3; J gene: TRBJ2-1; CDR3 length: 15; CDR3 DNA: TGTGCCATCAGTGGGACGGGAGGGCCGGGGAATGAGCAGTTCTTC; CDR3 protein: CAISGTGGPGNEQFF
clone size: NA; D gene: NA; V gene: TRBV6-1; J gene: TRBJ2-3; CDR3 length: 14; CDR3 DNA: TGTGCCACCAAAGGTTGGATTTACACAGATACGCAGTATTTT; CDR3 protein: CATKGWIYTDTQYF
clone size: NA; D gene: NA; V gene: TRBV5-1; J gene: TRBJ1-2; CDR3 length: 14; CDR3 DNA: TGCGCCAGCAGCTTGGGACAGAGGGACTATGGCTACACCTTC; CDR3 protein: CASSLGQRDYGYTF
clone size: many; D gene: TRBD1; V gene: TRBV12-3/TRBV12-4; J gene: TRBJ1-1; CDR3 length: 15; CDR3 DNA: TGTGCCAGCAGGTCCCGGACAGGGGTCGGAACTGAAGCTTTCTTT; CDR3 protein: CASRSRTGVGTEAFF
clone size: many; D gene: NA; V gene: TRBV7-2; J gene: TRBJ2-1; CDR3 length: 14; CDR3 DNA: TGTGCCAGCAGCTCCCTCGATCGTCGGAATGAGCAGTTCTTC; CDR3 protein: CASSSLDRRNEQFF